Below, 8 T cell receptor beta chains from the same sample are listed, as sequenced in a study of cytomegalovirus exposure and HLA in healthy donors. Primers included in the PCR were 60 Vbeta and 13 Jbeta primers. TCRdb keeps only in-frame clones here, not all; method: immunoSEQ multiplex PCR. The sample lists over 200,000 clones, 80% to 90% seen once, with more than 0.8% in the top ten. Input material: PBMCs. Receptor source: a woman between 18 and 29 years old in good health and CMV-seronegative.

This chain connects TRBV10-3 to TRBJ1-5; D remains unclear. The CDR3 totals 13 residues. Germline-derived CDR1 and CDR2 are ENHRY and SYGVKD. V lost 5 bases, J lost 1 base, and 6 bases lay in between. The CDR3 nucleotides are TGTGCCATCAGTCGAGGCAGCAATCAGCCCCAGCATTTT. Translating it yields CAISRGSNQPQHF.

In its sample, this clone was seen a few times. This chain connects TRBV7-9 to TRBJ1-6; a weak D match, TRBD1 (5 bases). Trimming left V 4 bases short and J 10 bases short, with 14 bases between. The CDR3 is made up of 14 amino acids. Germline values: CDR1 SEHNR, CDR2 FQNEAQ (reference sequence). Written as DNA, the CDR3 is TGTGCCAGCAGCTGGATTCAGGGCAGGTCACCCCTCCACTTT. This codes for CASSWIQGRSPLHF.

The rearrangement uses TRBV7-6 and TRBJ2-2, with D perhaps TRBD1 (5 bases). V was cut by 1 base and J by 4 bases, with 7 bases left in between. The CDR3 length is 14 residues. Germline CDR1 reads SGHVS; CDR2 reads FNYEAQ. In DNA, the CDR3 is TGTGCCAGCAGCTTAGGACAGCGCACCGGGGAGCTGTTTTTT. Amino acid sequence: CASSLGQRTGELFF.

This chain uses TRBV30 with TRBJ1-5; perhaps TRBD1 as D (5 bases). This CDR3 is 13 amino acids long. Trimming removed 3 bases at V and 4 bases at J, with 10 bases between. The germline gives CDR1 GTSNPN, CDR2 SVGIG (reference sequence). The CDR3 DNA follows: TGTGCCTGGAGGACAGCGACGAATCAGCCCCAGCATTTT. Residues: CAWRTATNQPQHF.

The V gene is TRBV19, the J gene TRBJ2-1; D may be TRBD1 (6 bases). The germline CDR1 and CDR2 sequences are LNHDA and SQIVND (reference sequence). Trimming shortened V by 3 bases and J by 9 bases, and 12 bases separated the two germline ends. The length of the CDR3 is 13 residues. This CDR3 reads CASSMAPRGEQFF. The CDR3 coding sequence is TGTGCCAGTAGTATGGCCCCCAGGGGTGAGCAGTTCTTC.

The CDR3 loop reads CATSRHDGVNEKLFF. The CDR3 DNA reads as TGTGCCACCAGCAGACACGACGGAGTTAATGAAAAACTGTTTTTT. The chain carries TRBV15 and TRBJ1-4; the D is unclear. The germline V gene encodes CDR1 LNHNV and CDR2 YYDKDF (reference sequence). Trimming stripped 2 bases from V and 4 bases from J, with 11 bases between. CDR3 size: 15 residues. Supplemented by reference TRBV15 and TRBJ1-4, the full variable domain reads DAMVIQNPRYQVTQFGKPVTLSCSQTLNHNVMYWYQQKSSQAPKLLFHYYDKDFNNEADTPDNFQSRRPNTSFCFLDIRSPGLGDTAMYLCATSRHDGVNEKLFFGSGTQLSVL.

This clone was observed a few times. V is TRBV7-9 and J is TRBJ2-1, with TRBD1 identical over 7 bases. Unmatched junction bases numbered 9, after V lost 6 bases and J lost 4 bases. This CDR3 has 15 amino acids. CDR1 is SEHNR and CDR2 is FQNEAQ in the germline V gene (reference sequence). The CDR3 spells CASSLTGVAYNEQFF. The CDR3 bases are TGTGCCAGCAGTCTTACAGGGGTTGCATACAATGAGCAGTTCTTC.

The rearrangement joins TRBV9 to TRBJ2-7, with a possible D match to TRBD1 (6 bases). The germline V and J ends were trimmed by 7 bases and 5 bases, with 22 bases remaining between them. Per germline, CDR1 SGDLS and CDR2 YYNGEE. This CDR3 has 15 residues. The DNA for the CDR3 is TGTGCCAGCGGGGGCACAGCAGGGTCAACCCACGAGCAGTACTTC. Amino acid sequence: CASGGTAGSTHEQYF.